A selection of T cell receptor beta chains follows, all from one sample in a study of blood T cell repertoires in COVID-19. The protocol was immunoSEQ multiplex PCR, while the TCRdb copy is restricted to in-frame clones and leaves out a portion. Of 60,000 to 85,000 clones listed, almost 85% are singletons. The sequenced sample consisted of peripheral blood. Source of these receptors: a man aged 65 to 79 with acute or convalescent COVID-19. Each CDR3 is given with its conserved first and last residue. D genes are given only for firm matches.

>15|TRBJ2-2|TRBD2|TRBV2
CASGGLAVNTGELFF
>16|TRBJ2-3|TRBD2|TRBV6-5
CASSYSSGVSTDTQYF
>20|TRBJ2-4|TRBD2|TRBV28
CASSSGLAGELTKAKNIQYF
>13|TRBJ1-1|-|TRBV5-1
CASSLRGNTEAFF
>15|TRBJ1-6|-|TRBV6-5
CASSPRGGVGSPLHF
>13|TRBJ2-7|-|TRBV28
CASSLAGGYEQYF
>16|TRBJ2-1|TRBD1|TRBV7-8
CASSPTPGQGVHEQFF
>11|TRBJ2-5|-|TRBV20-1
CSPFRGETQYF
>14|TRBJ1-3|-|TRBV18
CASSPNRAGNTIYF
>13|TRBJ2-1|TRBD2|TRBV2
CASGREGPNEQFF
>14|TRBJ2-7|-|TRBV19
CASRIGGGSYEQYF
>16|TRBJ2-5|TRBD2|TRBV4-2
CASSQDVASGGETQYF
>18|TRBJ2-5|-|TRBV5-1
CASSLYLGKIAREETQYF
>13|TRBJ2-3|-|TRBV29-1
CSAHRGAGDTQYF
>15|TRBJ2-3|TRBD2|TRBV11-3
CASSKGTSVTDTQYF
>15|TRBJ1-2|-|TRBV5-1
CASSQGTPGLYGYTF
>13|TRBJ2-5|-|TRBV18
CASSPLLQETQYF
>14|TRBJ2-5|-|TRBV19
CASSMSDRKETQYF
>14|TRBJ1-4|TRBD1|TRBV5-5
CASSSGGTNEKLFF
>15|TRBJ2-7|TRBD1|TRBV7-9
CASSLLGQGAYEQYF
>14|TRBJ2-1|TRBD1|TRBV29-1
CSALRDRGYNEQFF
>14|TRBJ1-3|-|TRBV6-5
CASSSQRLRNTIYF
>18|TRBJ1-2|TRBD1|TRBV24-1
CATSANPGQTRLFDGYTF
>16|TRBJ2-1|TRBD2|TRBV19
CASSIRAGVFYNEQFF
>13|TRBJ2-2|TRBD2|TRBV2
CATLAENTGELFF
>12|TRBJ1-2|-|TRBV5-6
CASSFKEIGYTF
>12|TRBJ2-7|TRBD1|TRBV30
CALHRGPYEQYF
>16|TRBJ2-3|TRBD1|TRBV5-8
CASSYPGTGPTDTQYF
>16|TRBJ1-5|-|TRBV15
CATSRGEGWVGQPQHF
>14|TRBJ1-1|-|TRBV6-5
CASSTRGTRAEAFF
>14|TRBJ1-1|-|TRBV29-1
CSVVQGYQNTEAFF
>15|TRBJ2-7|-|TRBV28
CASSLPFTGAYEQYF
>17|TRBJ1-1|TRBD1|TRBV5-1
CASSSPLGQTMNTEAFF
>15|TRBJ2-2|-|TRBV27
CASSLSSLRYGELFF
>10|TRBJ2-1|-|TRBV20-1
CSARRGEQFF
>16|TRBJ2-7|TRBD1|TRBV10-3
CAISESKTGETYEQYF
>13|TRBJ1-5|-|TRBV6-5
CASTQGINQPQHF
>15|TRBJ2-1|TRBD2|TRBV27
CASSWSGRAGNEQFF
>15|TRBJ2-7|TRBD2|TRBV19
CASSTLAGGPVEQYF
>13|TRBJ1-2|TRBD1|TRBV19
CASSSGQAYGYTF
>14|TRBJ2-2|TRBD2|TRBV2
CASSLAGGTGELFF
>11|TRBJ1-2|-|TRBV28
CASRAGYGYTF
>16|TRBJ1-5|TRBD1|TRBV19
CASSIATGTVNQPQHF
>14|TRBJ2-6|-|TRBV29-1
CSVKPGSGANVLTF
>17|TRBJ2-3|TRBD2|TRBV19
CASSAPRRGGSTDTQYF
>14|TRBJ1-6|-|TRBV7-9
CASSRGGGNSPLHF
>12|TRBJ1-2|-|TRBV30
CAWRGVSYGYTF
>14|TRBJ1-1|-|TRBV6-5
CASSYSQMNTEAFF
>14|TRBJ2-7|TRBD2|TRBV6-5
CASSSGGHSYEQYF
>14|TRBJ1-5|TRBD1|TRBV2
CASSGDRANQPQHF
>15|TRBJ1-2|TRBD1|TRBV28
CASSLFGQGAQGYTF
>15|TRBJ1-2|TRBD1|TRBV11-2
CASSSTGERNYGYTF
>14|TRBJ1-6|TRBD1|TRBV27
CASSFRGYNSPLHF
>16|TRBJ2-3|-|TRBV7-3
CASSLGGGASTDTQYF
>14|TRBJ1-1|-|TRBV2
CASSEQAQGTEAFF